What follows are 27 T cell receptor beta chains derived from one specimen sequenced in a study of cytomegalovirus exposure and HLA in healthy donors (dated by TCRdb to about 2017). Receptor libraries were prepared by the immunoSEQ multiplex PCR assay. The clones in this table, taken by TCRdb from immuneACCESS, are in-frame only. Not every clone is retained; where verified, under half of the shortfall comes from an unresolved V gene, and the cause of the rest is unknown. Present in this sample are some 230,000 clones, around 90% of which were seen just once. Of the sample, roughly 1% is held by the ten largest clones. Sequenced sample: PBMCs. The receptors originated from a woman aged 18-29 years in good health and CMV-seronegative.

This rearrangement joins TRBV7-9 to TRBJ1-1; no reliable D call. Trimming removed 1 base at V and 3 bases at J, with 12 bases between. Germline V gives CDR1 SEHNR, CDR2 FQNEAQ (reference sequence). The CDR3 has 15 amino acids. CDR3 nucleotides: TGTGCCAGCAGCTTAGGCCCCCGGGGTCACACTGAAGCTTTCTTT. Protein: CASSLGPRGHTEAFF.

There are many counts of this clone. The genes are TRBV19 and TRBJ1-2; 11 bases map to TRBD1. The germline gives CDR1 LNHDA, CDR2 SQIVND (reference sequence). The CDR3 extends over 16 amino acids. J was trimmed by 4 bases and V by 7 bases; bases with no gene match: 11. The CDR3 sequence: CASKIGQGAPVYGYTF. The CDR3 DNA sequence: TGTGCCAGTAAGATAGGACAGGGGGCGCCTGTCTATGGCTACACCTTC. Full variable domain (remainder filled in from reference TRBV19 and TRBJ1-2): DGGITQSPKYLFRKEGQNVTLSCEQNLNHDAMYWYRQDPGQGLRLIYYSQIVNDFQKGDIAEGYSVSREKKESFPLTVTSAQKNPTAFYLCASKIGQGAPVYGYTFGSGTRLTVV.

The genes are TRBV12-5 and TRBJ2-3; D is possibly TRBD2 (6 bases). The V end was cut by 9 bases, the J end by 3 bases, with 7 bases between. CDR1 and CDR2 from the germline V gene are LGHNT and FRNRAP. The CDR3 is 11 residues long. CDR3 nucleotide sequence: TGTGCTAGCGGGGGAACAGATACGCAGTATTTT. Encoded protein: CASGGTDTQYF.

The chain couples TRBV28 to TRBJ2-7, with no clear D. Germline V gene sequence: CDR1 MDHEN, CDR2 SYDVKM. The CDR3 spans 15 residues. V shed 0 bases and J shed 2 bases, with 11 bases lying between them. CDR3 bases: TGTGCCAGCAGTTTATGCGCGGCACCTGCCTACGAGCAGTACTTC. This sequence encodes CASSLCAAPAYEQYF.

Comments on this clone: At the DNA level, this CDR3 is encoded by other sequences in the same sample as well. This sequence joins TRBV29-1 and TRBJ2-2; TRBD1 might be the D (7 bases). CDR1 SQVTM and CDR2 ANQGSEA come from the germline V gene. Trimming shortened V by 6 bases and J by 5 bases, and 13 bases separated the two germline ends. The CDR3 spans 13 residues. CDR3 DNA: TGCAGCGTAAACCAGGGGGGTACCGGGGAGCTGTTTTTT. This gives the protein CSVNQGGTGELFF.

This clone was detected a few times. The chain joins TRBV27 to TRBJ1-5, with D tentatively TRBD1 (6 bases). Trimming pared 0 bases from V and 3 bases from J, leaving 9 bases between. The length of the CDR3 is 15 residues. Germline CDR1 reads MNHEY; CDR2 reads SMNVEV (reference sequence). For the CDR3, the DNA is TGTGCCAGCAGTTTATCGCGGGGGGCCAATCAGCCCCAGCATTTT. Amino acid sequence: CASSLSRGANQPQHF.

V gene TRBV29-1 combines with J gene TRBJ2-1; D not certain. V was cut by 2 bases and J by 8 bases, with 13 bases left in between. The CDR3 totals 13 residues. The germline gives CDR1 SQVTM, CDR2 ANQGSEA. The CDR3 loop reads CSVEPLGSHEQFF. The DNA for the CDR3 is TGCAGCGTTGAACCTCTTGGTAGTCATGAGCAGTTCTTC.

The chain combines TRBV30 with TRBJ1-2; 9 bases align to TRBD1. The length of the CDR3 is 14 residues. V lost 7 bases and J lost 7; bases outside the gene matches: 13. Germline V gene sequence: CDR1 GTSNPN, CDR2 SVGIG (reference sequence). CDR3 residues: CAYKRDRVYGGYTF. The CDR3 coding sequence is TGTGCCTATAAAAGGGACAGGGTCTATGGTGGCTACACCTTC.

The DNA of the CDR3 is TGTGCCAGCAGAAGACAGGGGGCTGAAGCTTTCTTT. This translates into CASRRQGAEAFF. The chain links TRBV7-9 to TRBJ1-1; 9 bases match TRBD1. The CDR3 is 12 residues long. The trim removed 6 bases at V and 6 bases at J, leaving 2 bases unmatched. Germline V gives CDR1 SEHNR, CDR2 FQNEAQ (reference sequence).

This clone was recorded once. This sequence joins TRBV5-1 and TRBJ1-4; TRBD1 matches at 9 bases. Trimming at V came to 4 bases and at J to 8 bases, leaving 6 bases not matched to a gene. The CDR3 is made up of 14 amino acids. The V gene's germline CDR1 is SGHRS and CDR2 YFSETQ. CDR3: CASSIWDRAEKLFF. CDR3 coding DNA: TGCGCCAGCAGCATATGGGACAGGGCCGAAAAACTGTTTTTT.

Written as DNA, the CDR3 is TGTGCCAGCAGCTTAGGGGGACTTTCCACCGGGGAGCTGTTTTTT. Translating gives CASSLGGLSTGELFF. This chain joins TRBV7-3 and TRBJ2-2; maybe TRBD2 (6 bases). From germline, CDR1 is SGHTA and CDR2 FQGTGA. Trimming took 2 bases from V and 4 from J, leaving 11 bases between them. This CDR3 has 15 residues.

The chain combines TRBV11-3 with TRBJ2-5; 7 bases are a match to TRBD1. The CDR3 totals 15 residues. V dropped 4 bases and J dropped 5; count of bases not matched to a gene: 10. Germline V CDR1 and CDR2: SGHNT, YENEEA. The CDR3 nucleotides are TGTGCCAGCAGCTCGGGACAGCTCAGAACGGAGACCCAGTACTTC. The encoded protein is CASSSGQLRTETQYF. Looking up the rest from reference TRBV11-3 and TRBJ2-5 gives the full variable domain: EAGVVQSPRYKIIEKKQPVAFWCNPISGHNTLYWYLQNLGQGPELLIRYENEEAVDDSQLPKDRFSAERLKGVDSTLKIQPAELGDSAVYLCASSSGQLRTETQYFGPGTRLLVL.

V usage is TRBV23-1 and J usage is TRBJ2-1, with 7 bases aligning to TRBD1. TRBV23-1 is flagged as an ORF with uncertain function. Unmatched junction bases numbered 9, after V lost 6 bases and J lost 7 bases. This CDR3 contains 14 residues. CDR3 region: CASSLPDRANEQFF. CDR3 nucleotides: TGCGCCAGCAGCCTCCCCGACAGGGCTAATGAGCAGTTCTTC.

The chain uses TRBV18 and TRBJ2-1; D possibly corresponds to TRBD2 (6 bases). CDR3 length equals 12 residues. Looked up from germline, CDR1 is KGHSH and CDR2 is LQKENI. V dropped 6 bases and J dropped 7 bases, with 10 bases sitting between them. The CDR3 loop reads CASSPGGNEQFF. CDR3 nucleotide sequence: TGTGCCAGCTCCCCCGGAGGGAATGAGCAGTTCTTC. The full variable domain, rest sourced from reference TRBV18 and TRBJ2-1, is NAGVMQNPRHLVRRRGQEARLRCSPMKGHSHVYWYRQLPEEGLKFMVYLQKENIIDESGMPKERFSAEFPKEGPSILRIQQVVRGDSAAYFCASSPGGNEQFFGPGTRLTVL.

The gene calls are TRBV18 and TRBJ1-3; the D is unclear. The CDR3 length is 20 residues. V shed 8 bases and J shed 0 bases, with 29 bases lying between them. CDR1 and CDR2 from the germline V gene are KGHSH and LQKENI. As DNA, the CDR3 is TGTGCCAGCGCCAACTCCCGTTCTGCTACTTCTGGGCTCTCTGGAAACACCATATATTTT. This translates into CASANSRSATSGLSGNTIYF.

The DNA for the CDR3 is TGCAGCTCGACAGGGAAGAGGACCGGGGAGCTGTTTTTT. Amino acids: CSSTGKRTGELFF. This chain connects TRBV29-1 to TRBJ2-2; 7 nucleotides match TRBD1. The CDR3 contains 13 residues. Trimming removed 8 bases from V and 5 bases from J; junction bases left unmatched: 8. CDR1 and CDR2 from the germline V gene are SQVTM and ANQGSEA.

V is TRBV22-1 and J is TRBJ1-1; the DNA was not compared with TRBD1, the D call given in the table. TRBV22-1 is given as a pseudogene. The CDR3 is 13 residues long. CDR3: CPGSAPGTHEAFF. The CDR3, as DNA: TGTCCTGGGAGCGCACCTGGCACCCACGAAGCTTTCTTT.

V usage is TRBV5-5 and J usage is TRBJ1-2; no firm D call. CDR1 is SGHKS, CDR2 YYEKEE, per germline (reference sequence). Trimming took off 5 bases at V and 7 bases at J, with 15 bases between the two ends. This CDR3 comprises 13 residues. CDR3 nucleotide sequence: TGTGCCAGCAGTCTTGGAGGCGGTGTTGGCTACACCTTC. Encoded protein: CASSLGGGVGYTF.

V and J are TRBV6-1 and TRBJ2-7; TRBD1 agrees at 11 bases. With V trimmed by 4 bases and J by 6 bases, 8 bases remained unmatched. Germline CDR1 is MNHNS and CDR2 is SASEGT. The CDR3 is made up of 15 amino acids. CDR3 sequence (DNA): TGTGCCAGCAGTGTTCCCGGGACAGGGGGTTTCGAGCAGTACTTC. Protein: CASSVPGTGGFEQYF.

This chain connects TRBV6-6 to TRBJ1-1, with D tentatively TRBD1 (5 bases). Germline V gives CDR1 MNHNY, CDR2 SVGAGI (reference sequence). The CDR3 runs to 12 residues. Trimming took off 4 bases at V and 10 bases at J, with 13 bases between the two ends. This CDR3 is CASSFGTLGAFF. CDR3 DNA sequence: TGTGCCAGCAGTTTCGGGACTCTCGGAGCTTTCTTT.

V and J are TRBV12-5 and TRBJ1-2; 8 bases map to TRBD1. Germline-derived CDR1 and CDR2 are LGHNT and FRNRAP. The CDR3 consists of 14 residues. J gave up 4 bases and V 6 bases, and 7 bases lay outside the gene matches. This chain's CDR3 is CASGRTGKGYGYTF. The CDR3 coding sequence is TGTGCTAGTGGAAGGACAGGGAAAGGCTATGGCTACACCTTC.

The chain joins TRBV28 to TRBJ1-5, with D possibly TRBD1 on 5 matching bases. The ends were cut back, 6 bases at V and 7 bases at J, with 16 bases in the middle. There are 14 residues in the CDR3. From germline, CDR1 is MDHEN and CDR2 SYDVKM. Written as DNA, the CDR3 is TGTGCCAGCAGCTTTGGGGCCCGGAGACAGCCCCAGCATTTT. It codes for CASSFGARRQPQHF.

This chain connects TRBV5-1 to TRBJ1-2, with 7 bases identical to TRBD1. CDR3 length: 14 amino acids. CDR1 is SGHRS, CDR2 YFSETQ, per germline. V lost 0 bases to trimming and J lost 5 bases; unmatched junction nucleotides: 4. The CDR3 coding sequence is TGCGCCAGCAGCTTGGGCGGGACAGAATATGGCTACACCTTC. Residues: CASSLGGTEYGYTF.

Only a few counts were recorded for this clone. The gene calls are TRBV29-1 and TRBJ2-7; 8 bases are shared with TRBD1. The trim removed 1 base at V and 3 bases at J, leaving 2 bases unmatched. The germline V gene has CDR1 SQVTM and CDR2 ANQGSEA. The CDR3 sequence is 13 residues long. The CDR3 DNA follows: TGCAGCGTTGAAGGGACAGGGAACTACGAGCAGTACTTC. Protein product: CSVEGTGNYEQYF.

The V call is TRBV18, the J call TRBJ1-1, with no clear D. Deletions cut 4 bases from V and 10 bases from J, with 13 bases between. Germline-derived CDR1 and CDR2 are KGHSH and LQKENI. The CDR3 loop spans 12 amino acids. The CDR3: CASSLESVGAFF. The DNA for the CDR3 is TGTGCCAGCTCACTCGAGAGCGTTGGAGCTTTCTTT.

The chain uses TRBV11-2 and TRBJ1-2; a weak D match, TRBD1 (5 bases). Germline lookup yields CDR1 SGHAT and CDR2 FQNNGV. The CDR3 contains 16 residues. Trimming removed 2 bases at V and 0 bases at J, with 13 bases between. The CDR3: CASSLIPPGTNYGYTF. CDR3 nucleotides: TGTGCCAGCAGCTTAATCCCCCCAGGGACTAACTATGGCTACACCTTC.

The chain has TRBV28 and TRBJ1-1; no clear D. Germline CDR1 is MDHEN and CDR2 is SYDVKM. This CDR3 is 12 amino acids long. Trimming shortened V by 3 bases and J by 3 bases, and 5 bases separated the two germline ends. CDR3: CASSFLDTEAFF. CDR3 DNA sequence: TGTGCCAGCAGTTTCTTAGACACTGAAGCTTTCTTT.